These T cell receptor beta chains were read from a single sample in a study of T cells in tuberculosis. Generated by immunoSEQ multiplex PCR, the TCRdb table keeps only in-frame clones and is missing some. This repertoire shows 30,000 to 45,000 clones, almost 95% found once; its top ten account for about 12%. The sample consisted of PBMCs. The receptor source for this set is a donor between 10 and 35 years old with latent tuberculosis or without tuberculosis infection. Some clones in this sample may be carry-over from other donors' samples. Each CDR3 is given with its conserved first and last residue. Fields, in order: J gene, D gene, V gene, clone size, CDR3 DNA, CDR3 protein. A D gene is named only where the DNA matches it firmly. Size is omitted from some rows. Given values are once, few, many or a class for expanded clones.

TRBJ2-5 | TRBD1 | TRBV5-1 | once | TGCGCCAGCAGCGGCAGGGGGCACGGAGAGACCCAGTACTTC | CASSGRGHGETQYF
TRBJ2-7 | TRBD2 | TRBV7-6 | NA | TGTGCCAGCAGCTTGGTGATGGGACTAGCGGGGGATTACGAGCAGTACTTC | CASSLVMGLAGDYEQYF
TRBJ1-6 | NA | TRBV7-2 | NA | TGTGCCAGCATGCTGGGACACCCTAATAATTCACCCCTCCACTTT | CASMLGHPNNSPLHF
TRBJ1-2 | NA | TRBV9 | NA | TGTGCCAGCAGCACCATCAATACCTTGGCCCAGGGGACCTTC | CASSTINTLAQGTF
TRBJ1-1 | TRBD1 | TRBV5-1 | NA | TGCGCCAGCAGCGGGGGACAGGGGATGGCTGAAGCTTTCTTT | CASSGGQGMAEAFF
TRBJ1-1 | TRBD1 | TRBV7-9 | NA | TGTGCCAGCAGCCCCGACAGGGCGAGCACTGAAGCTTTCTTT | CASSPDRASTEAFF
TRBJ1-1 | NA | TRBV6-5 | NA | TGTGCCAGCAGGCCTCCAGACAGGAACACTGAAGCTTTCTTT | CASRPPDRNTEAFF
TRBJ2-3 | TRBD1 | TRBV11-2 | NA | TGTGCCAGCAGCTTAGGGCAGGGGGCGATGGGCACAGATACGCAGTATTTT | CASSLGQGAMGTDTQYF
TRBJ2-7 | NA | TRBV2 | NA | TGTGCCAGCAGAGGGAGTAGGCACTACGAGCAGTACTTC | CASRGSRHYEQYF
TRBJ2-3 | NA | TRBV21-1 | NA | TGTGCCAGCCCCAATGAGGCTTCCAACGGGACTAGCATTGACTGGTGCGCAGATACGCAGTATTTT | CASPNEASNGTSIDWCADTQYF
TRBJ2-1 | NA | TRBV4-3 | NA | TGCGCCAGCAGCCAAGGGGCAGGGGACCCCAGTGAGCAGTTCTTC | CASSQGAGDPSEQFF
TRBJ2-3 | NA | TRBV4-3 | once | TGCGCCAGCAGCCAAGATCCCGGAGATACGCAGTATTTT | CASSQDPGDTQYF
TRBJ1-5 | TRBD1 | TRBV11-3 | NA | TGTGCCAGCAGCTTAATACAGGGGACCTTTATCAATCAGCCCCAGCATTTT | CASSLIQGTFINQPQHF
TRBJ2-2 | TRBD2 | TRBV4-1 | NA | TGCGCCAGCAGCCAAGGGTCTAGCGGGGGCGGCGGGGAGCTGTTTTTT | CASSQGSSGGGGELFF
TRBJ2-3 | NA | TRBV7-6 | once | TGTGCCAGCAGCCGATTACAGACGTTTTCCACAGATACGCAGTATTTT | CASSRLQTFSTDTQYF
TRBJ1-2 | TRBD1 | TRBV5-1 | NA | TGCGCCAGCAGCCGGACAGGTGTCAATGGCTACACCTTC | CASSRTGVNGYTF
TRBJ2-5 | NA | TRBV19 | once | TGTGCCAGTCGCCCCGAAAAGGGGCAAGGGGAGACCCAGTACTTC | CASRPEKGQGETQYF
TRBJ1-5 | NA | TRBV7-2 | NA | TGTGCCAGCAGCTTGGGGCAGGGGCTGAGGAGCAATCAGCCCCAGCATTTT | CASSLGQGLRSNQPQHF
TRBJ1-1 | TRBD1 | TRBV30 | NA | TGTGCCTGGAGAGCTCTAGGACAGGGGGCTGTAGAAGCTTTCTTT | CAWRALGQGAVEAFF
TRBJ2-3 | TRBD1 | TRBV18 | once | TGTGCCAGCTCACCCCGGCACAGGGGGCAGACAGATACGCAGTATTTT | CASSPRHRGQTDTQYF